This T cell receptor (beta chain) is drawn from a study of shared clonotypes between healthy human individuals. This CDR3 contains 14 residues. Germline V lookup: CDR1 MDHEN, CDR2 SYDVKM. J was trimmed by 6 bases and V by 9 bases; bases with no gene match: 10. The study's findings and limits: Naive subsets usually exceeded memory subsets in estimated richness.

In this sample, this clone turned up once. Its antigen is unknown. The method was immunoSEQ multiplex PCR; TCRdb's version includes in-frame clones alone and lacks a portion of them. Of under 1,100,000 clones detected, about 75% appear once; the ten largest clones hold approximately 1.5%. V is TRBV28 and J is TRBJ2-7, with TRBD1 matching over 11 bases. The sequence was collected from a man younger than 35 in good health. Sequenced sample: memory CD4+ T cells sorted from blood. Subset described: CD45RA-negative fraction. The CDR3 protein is CASLGGTGGREQYF. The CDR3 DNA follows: TGTGCCAGTTTAGGAGGGACAGGGGGACGCGAGCAGTACTTC. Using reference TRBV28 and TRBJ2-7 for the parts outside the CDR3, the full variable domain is DVKVTQSSRYLVKRTGEKVFLECVQDMDHENMFWYRQDPGLGLRLIYFSYDVKMKEKGDIPEGYSVSREKKERFSLILESASTNQTSMYLCASLGGTGGREQYFGPGTRLTVT.